This is a list of T cell receptor beta chains from one sample in a study of blood T cell repertoires in COVID-19. The assay was immunoSEQ multiplex PCR, and TCRdb's table has in-frame clones only and misses some. The sample comprises 250,000 to 300,000 clones, roughly 81% of which are singletons, and about 7% rests with the top ten. Sequenced material: PBMCs or T cells enriched from blood (not recorded which). These receptors all come from a woman aged 50 to 60 who had been exposed to COVID-19. CDR3s include the opening cysteine and the closing phenylalanine or tryptophan. The D gene is left open where the match is weak. A clone size is listed for some rows: how often the clone was seen (once, few, many), or a class if it is expanded.

J gene	V gene	clone size	D gene	CDR3 protein	CDR3 DNA
TRBJ2-5	TRBV2	NA	TRBD2	CASSDPGLAETQYF	TGTGCCAGCAGTGATCCGGGACTAGCGGAGACCCAGTACTTC
TRBJ2-1	TRBV5-1	NA	TRBD1	CASSLPGTAYNEQFF	TGCGCCAGCAGCTTGCCCGGGACAGCGTACAATGAGCAGTTCTTC
TRBJ1-5	TRBV10-3	NA	NA	CAISDTGGRYQPQHF	TGTGCCATCAGTGATACGGGGGGACGGTATCAGCCCCAGCATTTT
TRBJ1-1	TRBV10-1	few	NA	CASSNRERFRGTEAFF	TGCGCCAGCAGTAACAGGGAGAGATTCCGGGGCACTGAAGCTTTCTTT
TRBJ1-4	TRBV19	NA	NA	CASSTGYEKLFF	TGTGCCAGTAGCACAGGGTACGAAAAACTGTTTTTT
TRBJ2-2	TRBV9	once	TRBD2	CASSSGANTGELFF	TGTGCCAGCAGCAGCGGGGCCAACACCGGGGAGCTGTTTTTT
TRBJ2-5	TRBV9	NA	TRBD2	CASSYSGVGQETQYF	TGTGCCAGCAGCTATAGCGGGGTGGGCCAAGAGACCCAGTACTTC
TRBJ2-7	TRBV10-2	NA	TRBD1	CASSDPAETGSYEQYF	TGCGCCAGCAGTGACCCCGCCGAGACAGGGTCCTACGAGCAGTACTTC
TRBJ1-5	TRBV7-2	NA	NA	CASSLSGPNQPQHF	TGTGCCAGCAGCTTAAGTGGGCCCAATCAGCCCCAGCATTTT
TRBJ1-5	TRBV28	NA	TRBD1	CASRPGGGNQPQHF	TGTGCCAGCAGGCCAGGGGGAGGTAATCAGCCCCAGCATTTT
TRBJ2-3	TRBV7-2	NA	NA	CASSLRGAPDTQYF	TGTGCCAGCAGCCTCCGGGGGGCCCCAGATACGCAGTATTTT
TRBJ2-7	TRBV18	NA	TRBD1	CASSPTRLDRGYEQYF	TGTGCCAGCTCACCAACGAGGTTGGACAGGGGCTACGAGCAGTACTTC
TRBJ2-7	TRBV25-1	NA	TRBD1	CASSEGKGQGSYEQYF	TGTGCCAGCAGTGAAGGAAAGGGACAGGGCTCCTACGAGCAGTACTTC
TRBJ1-2	TRBV3-1/TRBV3-2	few	TRBD1	CASSLKGQVYGYTF	TGTGCCAGCAGTCTTAAGGGACAGGTCTATGGCTACACCTTC
TRBJ1-4	TRBV25-1	few	NA	CATQTGSLNEKLFF	TGTGCCACCCAGACCGGGTCCCTAAATGAAAAACTGTTTTTT
TRBJ1-3	TRBV3-1/TRBV3-2	NA	NA	CASSQDHDSTRVVGNTIYF	TGTGCCAGCAGCCAAGATCACGACAGTACCAGGGTCGTTGGAAACACCATATATTTT
TRBJ2-1	TRBV6-5	NA	TRBD1	CASSSGTGGGDEQFF	TGTGCCAGCAGTTCGGGGACAGGGGGCGGCGATGAGCAGTTCTTC
TRBJ1-6	TRBV7-9	NA	TRBD1	CASSAGQVNSPLHF	TGTGCCAGCAGCGCGGGACAGGTGAATTCACCCCTCCACTTT
TRBJ1-5	TRBV5-5	NA	NA	CASSLVPFGLSSNQPQHF	TGTGCCAGCAGCTTGGTCCCTTTCGGACTTAGTAGCAATCAGCCCCAGCATTTT
TRBJ1-1	TRBV7-2	NA	TRBD1	CASIDIGTVNTEAFF	TGTGCCAGCATCGACATCGGGACAGTGAACACTGAAGCTTTCTTT
TRBJ2-6	TRBV18	few	TRBD1	CASSPGQGRVGANVLTF	TGTGCCAGCTCACCGGGACAGGGAAGGGTCGGGGCCAACGTCCTGACTTTC
TRBJ1-6	TRBV19	few	NA	CASTKSSPENSPLHF	TGTGCCAGTACCAAAAGCTCGCCCGAGAATTCACCCCTCCACTTT
TRBJ2-3	TRBV5-1	NA	TRBD1	CASKGGRGADTQYF	TGCGCCAGCAAAGGGGGCAGGGGTGCAGATACGCAGTATTTT
TRBJ2-3	TRBV29-1	NA	TRBD2	CSVVGTSGSTDTQYF	TGCAGCGTTGTGGGGACTAGCGGGTCCACAGATACGCAGTATTTT
TRBJ2-1	TRBV11-2	NA	TRBD1	CASSSGTGDAYNEQFF	TGTGCCAGCAGTTCTGGGACAGGGGATGCCTACAATGAGCAGTTCTTC
TRBJ2-5	TRBV14	once	NA	CASSQNPTTVQETQYF	TGTGCCAGCTCCCAAAACCCGACTACTGTTCAAGAGACCCAGTACTTC
TRBJ1-3	TRBV5-6	NA	NA	CASSDTGTTGNTIYF	TGTGCCAGCAGTGATACCGGGACAACTGGAAACACCATATATTTT
TRBJ2-5	TRBV29-1	NA	TRBD1	CSVSTGGSETQYF	TGCAGCGTTAGCACAGGGGGCTCAGAGACCCAGTACTTC
TRBJ1-1	TRBV6-6	NA	TRBD1	CASSPGQRSREAFF	TGTGCCAGCAGTCCGGGACAGCGATCAAGGGAAGCTTTCTTT
TRBJ2-2	TRBV9	NA	NA	CASTIDSNTGELFF	TGTGCCAGCACCATAGACAGCAACACCGGGGAGCTGTTTTTT
TRBJ2-7	TRBV5-4	NA	TRBD1	CASSLAGQVSYEQYF	TGTGCCAGCAGCTTGGCGGGACAGGTTTCCTACGAGCAGTACTTC
TRBJ1-6	TRBV7-8	NA	TRBD1	CASSLGQRGIHF	TGTGCCAGCAGCCTGGGACAGAGGGGCATCCACTTT
TRBJ2-1	TRBV18	once	TRBD1	CASSRDRVSYNEQFF	TGTGCCAGCTCACGGGACAGGGTTTCCTACAATGAGCAGTTCTTC
TRBJ1-2	TRBV19	NA	NA	CASSRQVSSGYTF	TGTGCCAGTAGTAGACAGGTATCTAGCGGCTACACCTTC
TRBJ1-2	TRBV2	NA	NA	CASSAEGSYGYTF	TGTGCCAGCAGCGCGGAGGGGAGCTATGGCTACACCTTC
TRBJ1-1	TRBV10-3	NA	TRBD1	CAIRDRGGTEAFF	TGTGCCATCAGGGACAGGGGCGGAACTGAAGCTTTCTTT
TRBJ2-2	TRBV5-1	NA	NA	CASRPQGTGELFF	TGCGCCAGCAGACCACAGGGAACCGGGGAGCTGTTTTTT
TRBJ2-5	TRBV11-1	NA	TRBD1	CASSRDSRQETQYF	TGTGCCAGCAGCAGGGACAGCCGTCAAGAGACCCAGTACTTC
TRBJ2-2	TRBV5-1	NA	TRBD1	CASSQRQGGSGELFF	TGCGCCAGCAGCCAGAGACAGGGGGGATCCGGGGAGCTGTTTTTT
TRBJ2-7	TRBV7-9	NA	TRBD2	CASSQIAGEQYF	TGTGCCAGCAGCCAGATAGCGGGCGAGCAGTACTTC
TRBJ1-5	TRBV5-4	NA	NA	CASSLDGGGGPQHF	TGTGCCAGCAGCTTGGATGGGGGAGGAGGGCCCCAGCATTTT
TRBJ1-3	TRBV20-1	NA	NA	CSALTGNTIYF	TGCAGTGCTCTAACTGGAAACACCATATATTTT
TRBJ2-7	TRBV19	NA	NA	CASTGILYEQYF	TGTGCCAGTACAGGGATTCTATACGAGCAGTACTTC
TRBJ2-5	TRBV6-5	once	TRBD2	CASSASGGSRETQYF	TGTGCCAGCAGCGCTAGCGGGGGGTCACGGGAGACCCAGTACTTC
TRBJ2-7	TRBV6-2/TRBV6-3	NA	TRBD2	CASSPAGPPSYEQYF	TGTGCCAGCAGCCCAGCGGGACCCCCTTCCTACGAGCAGTACTTC
TRBJ2-7	TRBV7-9	NA	NA	CASSPSGDRTGEQYF	TGTGCCAGCAGCCCAAGTGGTGACCGAACGGGCGAGCAGTACTTC
TRBJ1-2	TRBV28	NA	TRBD1	CASSPLTGGGYGYTF	TGTGCCAGCAGTCCTCTAACAGGGGGCGGCTATGGCTACACCTTC
TRBJ2-5	TRBV15	NA	TRBD2	CATSGGLAGGQETQYF	TGTGCCACCAGCGGAGGACTAGCGGGGGGCCAAGAGACCCAGTACTTC
TRBJ1-1	TRBV12-3/TRBV12-4	NA	NA	CASSLNINTEAFF	TGTGCCAGCAGCCTGAACATTAACACTGAAGCTTTCTTT
TRBJ2-7	TRBV10-2	NA	TRBD2	CASSDMGGFPYEQYF	TGCGCCAGCAGTGATATGGGGGGGTTCCCCTACGAGCAGTACTTC
TRBJ2-7	TRBV6-5	NA	NA	CASSRGYEQYF	TGTGCCAGCAGTAGGGGTTACGAGCAGTACTTC
TRBJ1-1	TRBV9	NA	NA	CASSSGLNTEAFF	TGTGCCAGCAGCTCGGGGTTGAACACTGAAGCTTTCTTT
TRBJ2-1	TRBV19	NA	TRBD2	CASSTSILAGGWNEQFF	TGTGCCAGTAGTACCTCTATACTAGCGGGGGGTTGGAATGAGCAGTTCTTC